This T cell receptor (beta chain) was sequenced in a study of shared clonotypes between healthy human individuals. Overall study results and limits: The donor pool, a small one, limited the genetic and exposure-history diversity represented.

The authors distributed each subset's genomic DNA evenly over several immunoSEQ plates. Produced via immunoSEQ multiplex PCR; TCRdb's table is partial and in-frame only. The sample includes hundreds of thousands of clones, under 80% seen only once; the top ten take around a tenth. This clone was picked up a small number of times. What it binds is unknown. From germline, CDR1 is WNHNN and CDR2 SYGVQD (reference sequence). The CDR3 is 13 residues long. Trimming removed 7 bases at V and 4 bases at J, with 14 bases between. There were only Caucasian adults among the donors, and all lived in Nashville, Tennessee.

The receptor comes from a young man in good health. The chain is built from TRBV10-1 and TRBJ2-7, with a tentative D call TRBD2 (6 bases). Sequencing was carried out using memory CD4+ T cells sorted from blood. The subset: CD45RA-negative fraction. CDR3 amino acids: CASKDTREYEQYF. In nucleotides, the CDR3 is TGCGCCAGCAAGGACACACGGGAGTACGAGCAGTACTTC.